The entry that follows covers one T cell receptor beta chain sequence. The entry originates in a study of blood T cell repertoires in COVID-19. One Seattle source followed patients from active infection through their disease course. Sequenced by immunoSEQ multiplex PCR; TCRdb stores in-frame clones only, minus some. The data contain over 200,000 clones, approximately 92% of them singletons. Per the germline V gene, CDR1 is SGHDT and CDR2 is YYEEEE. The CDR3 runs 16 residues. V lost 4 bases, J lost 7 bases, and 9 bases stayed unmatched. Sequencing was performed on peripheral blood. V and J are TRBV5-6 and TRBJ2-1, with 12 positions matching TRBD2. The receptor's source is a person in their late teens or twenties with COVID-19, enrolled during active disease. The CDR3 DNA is TGTGCCAGCAGCGATTACACTAGCGGGAGGTGGAATGAGCAGTTCTTC. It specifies CASSDYTSGRWNEQFF.